The next 31 T cell receptor beta chains were all read from a single sample in a study of T cell responses to AZD1222 COVID-19 vaccine. The table came from immunoSEQ multiplex PCR; TCRdb's copy has only in-frame clones and leaves some out. Of 150,000 to 200,000 clones in the sample, almost 95% were seen once. Sequencing was performed on peripheral blood, taken on day 0 of AZD1222 vaccination. The source is an adult in good health.

CDR3 protein: CASSQGLHNSPLHF. CDR3 nucleotides: TGTGCCAGCAGTCAGGGGTTGCATAATTCACCCCTCCACTTT. The chain is built from TRBV7-2 and TRBJ1-6; TRBD1 is a possible D gene (6 bases). The CDR3 has 14 amino acids. CDR1 and CDR2 (germline): SGHTA, FQGNSA. V was trimmed by 6 bases and J by 5 bases, leaving 11 bases between them.

The chain recombines TRBV30 with TRBJ2-7; D gene unclear. The CDR3 runs 15 residues. Per germline, CDR1 GTSNPN and CDR2 SVGIG (reference sequence). V shed 0 bases and J shed 0 bases, with 12 bases lying between them. The CDR3 reads CAWSVGLGASYEQYF. The CDR3 coding sequence is TGTGCCTGGAGTGTAGGTTTAGGCGCCTCCTACGAGCAGTACTTC.

The chain has TRBV19 and TRBJ2-2; D unclear. The CDR3 spans 15 residues. CDR1 is LNHDA, CDR2 SQIVND, per germline (reference sequence). Trimming shortened V by 6 bases and J by 2 bases, and 13 bases separated the two germline ends. The CDR3 protein is CASSPAPANTGELFF. Here the CDR3 DNA reads TGTGCCAGTAGCCCGGCCCCAGCTAACACCGGGGAGCTGTTTTTT. Filled out from reference TRBV19 and TRBJ2-2, the complete variable domain reads DGGITQSPKYLFRKEGQNVTLSCEQNLNHDAMYWYRQDPGQGLRLIYYSQIVNDFQKGDIAEGYSVSREKKESFPLTVTSAQKNPTAFYLCASSPAPANTGELFFGEGSRLTVL.

The rearrangement uses TRBV12-5 and TRBJ1-2; D ambiguous. V was clipped by 0 bases and J by 4 bases, with 6 bases between them. This CDR3 contains 13 residues. The germline gives CDR1 LGHNT, CDR2 FRNRAP. For the CDR3, the DNA is TGTGCTAGTGGTTTGGTAGGCAGCTATGGCTACACCTTC. It codes for CASGLVGSYGYTF.

CDR3 DNA sequence: TGTGCCAGCAGCCAAGGGTCCTGGAGTAGCAATCAGCCCCAGCATTTT. Translating it yields CASSQGSWSSNQPQHF. The chain carries TRBV3-1 (or the pseudogene TRBV3-2) and TRBJ1-5, with D unresolved. Trimming stripped 1 base from V and 0 bases from J, with 10 bases between. Germline CDR1 reads LGHDT; CDR2 reads YNNKEL (reference sequence). The CDR3 totals 16 residues.

CDR3: CASSLNTALGTEAFF. The CDR3 region has the DNA TGTGCCAGCAGTTTAAATACAGCTCTGGGCACTGAAGCTTTCTTT. V is TRBV27 and J is TRBJ1-1; D remains ambiguous. The CDR3 sequence is 15 residues long. V lost 2 bases and J 4 bases, leaving 14 bases between the germline ends. CDR1 is MNHEY and CDR2 is SMNVEV in the germline V gene (reference sequence).

This clone was picked up one time. The V gene is TRBV30, the J gene TRBJ2-2; D gene uncertain. This CDR3 region has 13 residues. Looked up from germline, CDR1 is GTSNPN and CDR2 is SVGIG (reference sequence). V lost 0 bases, J lost 1 base, and 3 bases lay in between. The CDR3 is CAWSVQNTGELFF. The CDR3 DNA follows: TGTGCCTGGAGTGTACAGAACACCGGGGAGCTGTTTTTT. The variable domain in full, with the rest retrieved from reference TRBV30 and TRBJ2-2, is SQTIHQWPATLVQPVGSPLSLECTVEGTSNPNLYWYRQAAGRGLQLLFYSVGIGQISSEVPQNLSASRPQDRQFILSSKKLLLSDSGFYLCAWSVQNTGELFFGEGSRLTVL.

The chain uses TRBV30 and TRBJ1-1; D is ambiguous. The CDR3 sequence is 12 residues long. Trimming pared 4 bases from V and 3 bases from J, leaving 9 bases between. Germline CDR1 and CDR2: GTSNPN and SVGIG (reference sequence). This chain's CDR3 is CAWTRLDTEAFF. The DNA for the CDR3 is TGTGCCTGGACCCGGTTAGACACTGAAGCTTTCTTT. Based on the CDR3 plus reference TRBV30 and TRBJ1-1, the full variable domain is SQTIHQWPATLVQPVGSPLSLECTVEGTSNPNLYWYRQAAGRGLQLLFYSVGIGQISSEVPQNLSASRPQDRQFILSSKKLLLSDSGFYLCAWTRLDTEAFFGQGTRLTVV.

This clone was found a few times. The rearrangement joins TRBV6-4 to TRBJ2-1, with TRBD2 identical over 7 bases. The germline gives CDR1 MRHNA, CDR2 SNTAGT. CDR3 length equals 13 residues. The J segment lost 5 bases and the V segment lost 6 bases, leaving 4 bases of the junction unmatched. CDR3 sequence reads: CASSAGTNNEQFF. In nucleotides, the CDR3 is TGTGCCAGCAGCGCCGGGACTAACAATGAGCAGTTCTTC.

CDR3 residues: CASSIHISGVAADTQYF. CDR3 nucleotides: TGTGCCAGTAGTATACACATATCCGGGGTAGCGGCAGATACGCAGTATTTT. The chain employs TRBV19 and TRBJ2-3, with D possibly being TRBD2 (6 bases). The CDR3 has 17 amino acids. CDR1 and CDR2 from the germline V gene are LNHDA and SQIVND (reference sequence). The V end was cut by 2 bases, the J end by 4 bases, with 19 bases between.

This rearrangement joins TRBV6-1 to TRBJ1-2; D possibly corresponds to TRBD1 (5 bases). This CDR3 is built from 13 residues. Germline CDR1 reads MNHNS; CDR2 reads SASEGT. With 3 bases removed from V and 4 bases from J, the gap between germline ends came to 9 bases. Here the CDR3 reads CASSEGRFYGYTF. Here the CDR3 DNA reads TGTGCCAGCAGTGAGGGACGGTTCTATGGCTACACCTTC.

This clone was counted once. The rearrangement links TRBV23-1 to TRBJ2-3, with D unclear. TRBV23-1 is assigned to the ORF class and has an uncertain function. The CDR3 runs 11 residues. The germline V and J ends were trimmed by 8 bases and 6 bases, with 9 bases remaining between them. In nucleotides, the CDR3 is TGCGCCAGCGGCCCCTGGGATACGCAGTATTTT. The encoded protein is CASGPWDTQYF.

V and J are TRBV28 and TRBJ2-7; 8 positions agree with TRBD1. Per germline, CDR1 MDHEN and CDR2 SYDVKM. The CDR3 is made up of 16 amino acids. V trimming: 6 bases; J trimming: 4 bases; junction bases outside the gene matches: 14. The CDR3 DNA is TGTGCCAGCAGCTACACATCCGGGACAGGTCTATACGAGCAGTACTTC. Translating gives CASSYTSGTGLYEQYF. Filled out from reference TRBV28 and TRBJ2-7, the complete variable domain reads DVKVTQSSRYLVKRTGEKVFLECVQDMDHENMFWYRQDPGLGLRLIYFSYDVKMKEKGDIPEGYSVSREKKERFSLILESASTNQTSMYLCASSYTSGTGLYEQYFGPGTRLTVT.

This clone was counted a single time. CDR3 sequence (DNA): TGTGCCAGCAGCCTCCTGAGTGGGGGCTTCGGTGGCTACACCTTC. Translation gives CASSLLSGGFGGYTF. The rearrangement links TRBV3-1 (or the pseudogene TRBV3-2) to TRBJ1-2, with D maybe TRBD1 (6 bases). CDR1 LGHDT and CDR2 YNNKEL come from the germline V gene (reference sequence). The CDR3 length is 15 residues. Trimming took off 4 bases at V and 7 bases at J, with 19 bases between the two ends.

The chain recombines TRBV11-2 with TRBJ2-4, with 10 bases aligning to TRBD1. Per the germline V gene, CDR1 is SGHAT and CDR2 is FQNNGV. CDR3 length: 16 residues. With V trimmed by 3 bases and J by 2 bases, 4 bases remained unmatched. The CDR3 bases are TGTGCCAGCAGCTTTGGACAGGGGGGTACCAAAAACATTCAGTACTTC. It codes for CASSFGQGGTKNIQYF.

The V and J genes are TRBV5-1 and TRBJ1-3; no clear D. The CDR3 is 14 residues long. V was clipped by 4 bases and J by 0 bases, with 8 bases between them. CDR1 is SGHRS and CDR2 is YFSETQ in the germline V gene. The CDR3 coding sequence is TGCGCCAGCAGCCCGGGATCCTCTGGAAACACCATATATTTT. Protein: CASSPGSSGNTIYF.

V gene TRBV18 combines with J gene TRBJ2-7; D unresolved. This CDR3 is 12 amino acids long. Germline lookup yields CDR1 KGHSH and CDR2 LQKENI. Trimming took off 2 bases at V and 10 bases at J, with 12 bases between the two ends. The DNA for the CDR3 is TGTGCCAGCTCACCAAATGTTGACAATCAGTACTTC. This translates into CASSPNVDNQYF.

The chain joins TRBV10-1 to TRBJ2-3; D not resolved. V lost 2 bases to trimming and J lost 4 bases, with 10 bases between them. CDR1 is WNHNN and CDR2 is SYGVQD in the germline V gene (reference sequence). The CDR3 length is 14 residues. The CDR3 loop is CASSEPQRADTQYF. The CDR3 nucleotides are TGCGCCAGCAGTGAGCCTCAGCGTGCAGATACGCAGTATTTT.

The chain links TRBV28 to TRBJ2-5, with 7 bases lining up with TRBD2. CDR1 is MDHEN, CDR2 SYDVKM, per germline. The CDR3 sequence is 14 residues long. V shed 5 bases, J shed 4 bases, and the junction held 7 bases outside the gene matches. The CDR3 is CASSPLAGAETQYF. CDR3 sequence (DNA): TGTGCCAGCAGTCCACTCGCGGGAGCAGAGACCCAGTACTTC.

The V and J genes are TRBV3-1 (or the pseudogene TRBV3-2) and TRBJ1-2; tentatively, D is TRBD1 (5 bases). This CDR3 region has 13 residues. Trimming shortened V by 1 base and J by 7 bases, and 10 bases separated the two germline ends. Germline-derived CDR1 and CDR2 are LGHDT and YNNKEL (reference sequence). This chain's CDR3 is CASSQAGSAGYTF. The CDR3 bases are TGTGCCAGCAGCCAAGCAGGGTCCGCTGGCTACACCTTC.

The count of this clone is one. The chain couples TRBV28 to TRBJ2-5; 10 bases line up with TRBD2. The CDR3 length is 15 residues. CDR1 and CDR2 (germline): MDHEN, SYDVKM. V was clipped by 2 bases and J by 6 bases; unmatched bases: 6. In DNA form, the CDR3 reads TGTGCCAGCAGTTTACGGCTAGCGGGAGATAAGACCCAGTACTTC. It is translated as CASSLRLAGDKTQYF. Complete variable domain (other parts from reference TRBV28 and TRBJ2-5): DVKVTQSSRYLVKRTGEKVFLECVQDMDHENMFWYRQDPGLGLRLIYFSYDVKMKEKGDIPEGYSVSREKKERFSLILESASTNQTSMYLCASSLRLAGDKTQYFGPGTRLLVL.

The V gene is TRBV2, the J gene TRBJ1-2; D might be TRBD1 (6 bases). V was cut by 1 base and J by 7 bases, with 19 bases left in between. CDR1 and CDR2 (germline): SNHLY, FYNNEI. CDR3 length: 16 amino acids. The CDR3 protein is CASSEVVGALTGGYTF. The CDR3 nucleotides are TGTGCCAGCAGTGAAGTCGTGGGGGCGTTAACAGGTGGCTACACCTTC.

The chain carries TRBV2 and TRBJ2-5, with 10 nucleotides matching TRBD2. This CDR3 spans 15 amino acids. The junction had 7 bases not matched to a gene; V was cut back by 5 bases and J by 4 bases. The V gene's germline CDR1 is SNHLY and CDR2 FYNNEI. CDR3 sequence (DNA): TGTGCCAGCAGTAGTAGCGGGAGGAGGGGAGAGACCCAGTACTTC. Its translation is CASSSSGRRGETQYF. The whole variable domain, filled in from reference TRBV2 and TRBJ2-5, reads EPEVTQTPSHQVTQMGQEVILRCVPISNHLYFYWYRQILGQKVEFLVSFYNNEISEKSEIFDDQFSVERPDGSNFTLKIRSTKLEDSAMYFCASSSSGRRGETQYFGPGTRLLVL.

This chain connects TRBV30 to TRBJ1-5; D gene uncertain. CDR3 length equals 12 residues. V lost 5 bases and J lost 2, with 7 bases in between. Germline V gene sequence: CDR1 GTSNPN, CDR2 SVGIG (reference sequence). CDR3 residues: CAWGDGNQPQHF. The CDR3 DNA reads TGTGCCTGGGGCGACGGCAATCAGCCCCAGCATTTT. The whole variable domain, remainder taken from reference TRBV30 and TRBJ1-5, is SQTIHQWPATLVQPVGSPLSLECTVEGTSNPNLYWYRQAAGRGLQLLFYSVGIGQISSEVPQNLSASRPQDRQFILSSKKLLLSDSGFYLCAWGDGNQPQHFGDGTRLSIL.

V and J are TRBV9 and TRBJ2-2; perhaps TRBD2 as D (6 bases). The CDR3 totals 15 residues. From germline, CDR1 is SGDLS and CDR2 YYNGEE. V dropped 4 bases and J dropped 0 bases, with 10 bases sitting between them. The CDR3, as DNA: TGTGCCAGCAGCAACCGGGACTCGAACACCGGGGAGCTGTTTTTT. Translation: CASSNRDSNTGELFF.

The chain carries TRBV5-8 and TRBJ1-2, with 8 positions matching TRBD1. Trimming removed 4 bases from V and 1 base from J; junction bases left unmatched: 6. CDR3 length equals 15 residues. Germline-derived CDR1 and CDR2 are SGHTS and YDEGEE. The CDR3 here is CASSVGQAINYGYTF. The CDR3 DNA sequence: TGTGCCAGCAGCGTGGGACAGGCGATTAACTATGGCTACACCTTC.

V is TRBV28 and J is TRBJ2-7, with 7 nucleotides matching TRBD2. V was clipped by 6 bases and J by 0 bases; unmatched bases: 8. This CDR3 comprises 15 residues. Germline V lookup: CDR1 MDHEN, CDR2 SYDVKM. The CDR3 nucleotides are TGTGCCAGCAGACCAGCTAGCGGCGTCTCCTACGAGCAGTACTTC. It translates to CASRPASGVSYEQYF.

This chain joins TRBV15 and TRBJ2-1; D unclear. Trimming shortened V by 8 bases and J by 2 bases, and 10 bases separated the two germline ends. The V gene's germline CDR1 is LNHNV and CDR2 YYDKDF (reference sequence). This CDR3 spans 13 amino acids. The CDR3 protein is CATGRIPYNEQFF. The CDR3, as DNA: TGTGCCACCGGGCGAATTCCCTACAATGAGCAGTTCTTC.

This chain links TRBV29-1 with TRBJ2-1; 7 bases agree with TRBD2. This CDR3 is built from 12 residues. The V gene's germline CDR1 is SQVTM and CDR2 ANQGSEA. The CDR3 sequence is CIVRGDFYEQFF. CDR3 sequence (DNA): TGCATAGTTCGGGGGGACTTCTATGAGCAGTTCTTC.

The CDR3 reads CASSRETQYF. For the CDR3, the DNA is TGTGCCAGCAGCCGGGAGACCCAGTACTTC. The genes are TRBV6-2 or TRBV6-3 and TRBJ2-5; D is uncertain. The germline V gene has CDR1 MNHEY and CDR2 SVGEGT. V lost 6 bases and J 5 bases, leaving 4 bases between the germline ends. The CDR3 spans 10 residues.

The chain employs TRBV7-9 and TRBJ1-3; D ambiguous. There are 15 residues in the CDR3. V was clipped by 6 bases and J by 4 bases, with 16 bases between them. In germline, CDR1 is SEHNR, CDR2 FQNEAQ (reference sequence). The CDR3 region has the DNA TGTGCCAGCAGACCCGTTGGGTCCTCCGGAAACACCATATATTTT. Protein sequence: CASRPVGSSGNTIYF.